Below, one TCR beta chain is given with its context. From germline, CDR1 is MNHEY and CDR2 SVGEGT. This CDR3 has 13 residues. These data come from a study of blood T cells in healthy people across ages. A second PCR, run for roughly 7 to 11 cycles, used a sample-barcoded 5' primer plus a J-beta primer mix. From the 5' RACE reads, TCRdb called clonotypes with MiXCR, one entry per CDR3 protein. Of about 970,000 distinct CDR3 sequences in the sample, about 51% were seen once. The chain recombines TRBV6-2 or TRBV6-3 with TRBJ2-4; D gene unclear. The J call may be in error: the DNA end matches TRBJ2-7 better. This sequence originates from a woman in her sixties in good health. The sequenced sample was blood. The CDR3 region has the DNA TGTGCCAGCAGCGTTATTGCGCGTTACGAGCAGTACTTC. This gives the protein CASSVIARYEQYF.